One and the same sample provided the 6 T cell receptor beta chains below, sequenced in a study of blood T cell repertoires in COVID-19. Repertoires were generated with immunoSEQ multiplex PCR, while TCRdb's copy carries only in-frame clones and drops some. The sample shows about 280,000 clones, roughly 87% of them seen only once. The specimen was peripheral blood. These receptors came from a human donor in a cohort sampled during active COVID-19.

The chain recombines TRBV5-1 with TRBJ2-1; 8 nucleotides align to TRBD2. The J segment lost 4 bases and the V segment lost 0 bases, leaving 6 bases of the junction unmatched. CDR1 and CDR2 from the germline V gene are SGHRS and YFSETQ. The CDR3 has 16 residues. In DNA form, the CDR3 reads TGCGCCAGCAGCTTGGGTTGGTCTAGCGGGTACAATGAGCAGTTCTTC. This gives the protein CASSLGWSSGYNEQFF.

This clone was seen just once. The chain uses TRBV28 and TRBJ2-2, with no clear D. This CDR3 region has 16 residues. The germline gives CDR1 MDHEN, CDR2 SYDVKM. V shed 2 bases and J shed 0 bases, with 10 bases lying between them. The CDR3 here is CASSLNPGANTGELFF. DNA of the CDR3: TGTGCCAGCAGTTTAAATCCAGGTGCGAACACCGGGGAGCTGTTTTTT.

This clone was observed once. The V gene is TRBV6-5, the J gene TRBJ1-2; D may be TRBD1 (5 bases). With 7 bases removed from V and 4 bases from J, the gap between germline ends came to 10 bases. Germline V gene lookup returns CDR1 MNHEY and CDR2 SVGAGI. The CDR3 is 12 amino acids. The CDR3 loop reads CASNLDSYGYTF. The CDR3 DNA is TGTGCCAGCAACTTAGACAGCTATGGCTACACCTTC.

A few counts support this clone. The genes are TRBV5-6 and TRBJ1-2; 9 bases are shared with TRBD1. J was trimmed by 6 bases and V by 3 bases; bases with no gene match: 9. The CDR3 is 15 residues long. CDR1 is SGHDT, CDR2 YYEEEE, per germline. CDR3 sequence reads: CASSYRDRVGDGYTF. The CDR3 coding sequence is TGTGCCAGCAGCTACCGGGACAGGGTTGGTGATGGCTACACCTTC.

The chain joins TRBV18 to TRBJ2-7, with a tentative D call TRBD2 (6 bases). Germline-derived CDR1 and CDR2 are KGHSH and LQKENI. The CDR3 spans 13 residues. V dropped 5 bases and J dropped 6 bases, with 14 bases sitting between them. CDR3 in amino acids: CASSLGRGIEQYF. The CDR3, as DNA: TGTGCCAGCTCATTGGGACGGGGGATCGAGCAGTACTTC. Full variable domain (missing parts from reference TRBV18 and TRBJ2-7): NAGVMQNPRHLVRRRGQEARLRCSPMKGHSHVYWYRQLPEEGLKFMVYLQKENIIDESGMPKERFSAEFPKEGPSILRIQQVVRGDSAAYFCASSLGRGIEQYFGPGTRLTVT.

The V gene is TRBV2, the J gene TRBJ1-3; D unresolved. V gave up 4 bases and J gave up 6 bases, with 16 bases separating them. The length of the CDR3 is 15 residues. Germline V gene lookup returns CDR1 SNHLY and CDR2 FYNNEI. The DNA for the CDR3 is TGTGCCAGCAGTGGAATAGGCGGGAGGTCAAACACCATATATTTT. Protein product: CASSGIGGRSNTIYF.